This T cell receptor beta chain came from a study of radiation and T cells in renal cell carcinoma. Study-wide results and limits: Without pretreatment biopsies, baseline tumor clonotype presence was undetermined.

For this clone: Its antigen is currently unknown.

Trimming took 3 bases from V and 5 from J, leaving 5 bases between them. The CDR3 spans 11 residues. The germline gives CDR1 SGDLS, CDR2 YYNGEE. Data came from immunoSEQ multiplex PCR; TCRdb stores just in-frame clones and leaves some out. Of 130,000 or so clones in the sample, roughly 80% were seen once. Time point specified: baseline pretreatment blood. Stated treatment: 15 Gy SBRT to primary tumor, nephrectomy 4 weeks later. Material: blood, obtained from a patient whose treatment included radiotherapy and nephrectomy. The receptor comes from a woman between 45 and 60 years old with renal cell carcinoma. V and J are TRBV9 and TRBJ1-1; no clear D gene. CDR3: CASSEGTEAFF. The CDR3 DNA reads TGTGCCAGCAGCGAAGGTACTGAAGCTTTCTTT.